The rows below give T cell receptor beta chains drawn from one sample of a study of PD-L1 blockade in urothelial cancer. Generated by immunoSEQ multiplex PCR, the TCRdb table keeps only in-frame clones and is missing some. The table records about 76,000 clones, roughly 90% of them present only once. This material consisted of PBMCs, taken around atezolizumab (anti-PD-L1) treatment. These receptors were taken from a woman of 80 years or more with urothelial cancer. Each CDR3 is given with its conserved first and last residue. The order of the fields is V gene, D gene, J gene, clone size, CDR3 DNA, CDR3 protein. The D gene is left open where the match is weak. A row's size may be missing; if present it is once, few, many or a size class.

>TRBV27|TRBD2|TRBJ2-2|-
TGTGCCAGCAGTTTAAGGGAGGGCGGGGAGCTGTTTTTT
CASSLREGGELFF
>TRBV19|-|TRBJ1-2|-
TGTGCCAGTAGTCCCCCCCCAGGGGGCTACACCTTC
CASSPPPGGYTF
>TRBV16|-|TRBJ1-4|-
TGTGCCAGCTGGAACGGAGGATCAACTAATGAAAAACTGTTTTTT
CASWNGGSTNEKLFF
>TRBV29-1|-|TRBJ1-1|few
TGCAGCGCTCGACAGAGTGAAGCTTTCTTT
CSARQSEAFF
>TRBV27|TRBD2|TRBJ2-7|-
TGTGCCAGCAGTTTATCGGCGGGAGGCGAGCAGTACTTC
CASSLSAGGEQYF
>TRBV5-1|TRBD1|TRBJ2-1|-
TGCGCCAGCAATCTCGCGGGACAGGGGAACTACAATGAGCAGTTCTTC
CASNLAGQGNYNEQFF
>TRBV29-1|TRBD2|TRBJ2-7|-
TGCAGCGTAAGGACTAGCGGACCCGGCGAGCAGTACTTC
CSVRTSGPGEQYF
>TRBV28|-|TRBJ2-7|-
TGTGCCAGCAGTTTTCGGGGACAACTTTACGAGCAGTACTTC
CASSFRGQLYEQYF
>TRBV15|TRBD1|TRBJ2-1|-
TGTGCCACCAGCAGAGATCGGGGACAGGGCTTGAATGAGCAGTTCTTC
CATSRDRGQGLNEQFF
>TRBV7-9|TRBD2|TRBJ2-5|-
TGTGCCAGCAGCTTAGCTTTCAGGGCGGGAGGCGGAGAGACCCAGTACTTC
CASSLAFRAGGGETQYF
>TRBV29-1|-|TRBJ1-3|-
TGCAGCGTTGAATACTCAGGGTCTGGAAACACCATATATTTT
CSVEYSGSGNTIYF
>TRBV5-4|-|TRBJ2-7|-
TGTGCCAGCAGCTTGGTTTTGGGAAGGGGCCACTCCTACGAGCAGTACTTC
CASSLVLGRGHSYEQYF
>TRBV2|-|TRBJ1-4|-
TGTGCCAGCGGACTTACTAATGAAAAACTGTTTTTT
CASGLTNEKLFF
>TRBV9|TRBD2|TRBJ2-7|-
TGTGCCAGCAGCCCATCGGGAGCGGGAAACTACGAGCAGTACTTC
CASSPSGAGNYEQYF
>TRBV7-9|TRBD1|TRBJ2-3|-
TGTGCCAGCAGCCTGACAGGGGGCGAGAGCACAGATACGCAGTATTTT
CASSLTGGESTDTQYF
>TRBV2|TRBD1|TRBJ2-2|-
TGTGCCAGCACCAGGGACAGGAACACCGGGGAGCTGTTTTTT
CASTRDRNTGELFF
>TRBV28|TRBD2|TRBJ2-5|-
TGTGCCAGCTGGCGGACTAGCGACTCACAAGAGACCCAGTACTTC
CASWRTSDSQETQYF
>TRBV5-4|TRBD1|TRBJ2-6|-
TGTGCCAGCAGGGGACAGGCAGTCTCTGGGGCCAACGTCCTGACTTTC
CASRGQAVSGANVLTF
>TRBV7-9|-|TRBJ2-2|-
TGTGCCAGCAGCCCCGGGAGATCCCAATTTGGCGGGGAGCTGTTTTTT
CASSPGRSQFGGELFF
>TRBV19|-|TRBJ1-1|-
TGTGCCAGTAGTGCTACAGCGAACACTGAAGCTTTCTTT
CASSATANTEAFF
>TRBV7-8|-|TRBJ2-5|-
TGTGCCAGCAGCTTATATGGCGGGGGCAATAAAGAGACCCAGTACTTC
CASSLYGGGNKETQYF